One and the same sample provided the 7 T cell receptor beta chains below, sequenced in a study of T cells in Graves' hyperthyroidism and ophthalmopathy. Amplification of TCR beta CDR3 regions was performed using RNA transcripts as template. HTBI primers drove first-round RT-PCR of the TCR CDR3. In TCRdb, the multiplex PCR reads were re-called with MiXCR into one record per CDR3 protein. The table includes fewer than 550,000 distinct CDR3 sequences, approximately 14% detected once. The material sequenced was blood. The receptors originated from a woman between 18 and 29 years old with Graves' hyperthyroidism.

This clonotype showed up just a few times. The chain combines TRBV4-3 with TRBJ1-1, with D perhaps matching TRBD1 (6 bases). CDR1 and CDR2 from the germline V gene are LGHNA and YSLEER. Trimming removed 0 bases from V and 11 bases from J, with 10 bases in between. The CDR3 consists of 12 residues. The CDR3 nucleotides read TGCGCCAGCAGCCAAGAGGGGGGGCTCGCTTTCTTT. This codes for CASSQEGGLAFF.

This clonotype was counted at least ten times. The chain carries TRBV15 and TRBJ2-7; TRBD1 is a possible D gene (5 bases). The V gene lost 2 bases and the J gene lost 3 bases, with 11 bases spanning the gap. From germline, CDR1 is LNHNV and CDR2 YYDKDF (reference sequence). The CDR3 runs 14 residues. CDR3 sequence: CATSRQGSNYEQYF. Written as DNA, the CDR3 is TGTGCCACCAGCAGACAGGGCAGCAACTACGAGCAGTACTTC.

This clonotype was seen many times. The J gene is TRBJ1-2, the V gene TRBV28; no clear D gene. Germline V CDR1 and CDR2: MDHEN, SYDVKM. V was trimmed by 5 bases and J by 8 bases, leaving 18 bases between them. The CDR3 loop spans 14 amino acids. CDR3 coding DNA: TGTGCCAGCAGTCCCGGGTTCGCAAGTAACGGCTACACCTTC. It yields the protein CASSPGFASNGYTF.

The chain links TRBV7-9 to TRBJ2-2, with 8 bases fitting TRBD2. CDR1 SEHNR and CDR2 FQNEAQ come from the germline V gene (reference sequence). The CDR3 sequence is 14 residues long. V gave up 6 bases and J gave up 7 bases; unmatched junction bases: 7. The CDR3 sequence is CASSPRGRFGELFF. CDR3 DNA: TGTGCCAGCAGTCCCCGCGGGAGGTTCGGGGAGCTGTTTTTT.

This clonotype was found many times. This chain uses TRBV5-1 with TRBJ2-5; D not certain. There are 14 residues in the CDR3. The germline gives CDR1 SGHRS, CDR2 YFSETQ. Trimming pared 0 bases from V and 0 bases from J, leaving 6 bases between. The CDR3 sequence is CASSLDPHQETQYF. The CDR3, as DNA: TGCGCCAGCAGCTTGGACCCTCACCAAGAGACCCAGTACTTC.

This clonotype was seen a handful of times. The chain combines TRBV5-1 with TRBJ1-1; D is undetermined. Trimming stripped 7 bases from V and 1 base from J, with 11 bases between. The CDR3 consists of 13 residues. CDR1 is SGHRS, CDR2 YFSETQ, per germline. In DNA form, the CDR3 reads TGCGCCAGCGGTTTTGACCCGAACACTGAAGCTTTCTTT. Its translation: CASGFDPNTEAFF.

J is TRBJ1-2 and V is TRBV20-1, with a weak D call TRBD1 (6 bases). Germline V gives CDR1 DFQATT, CDR2 SNEGSKA (reference sequence). The V gene lost 8 bases and the J gene lost 8 bases, with 15 bases spanning the gap. This CDR3 is 11 amino acids long. The DNA for the CDR3 is TGCAGTTTGACAGGTCCCCTCGGCTACACCTTC. Protein sequence: CSLTGPLGYTF.